This paragraph covers one T cell receptor (beta chain) sequence. Its antigen is as yet unknown. Libraries were prepared by immunoSEQ multiplex PCR; TCRdb keeps only in-frame clonotypes and omits some of them. The data contain over 25,000 clones, approximately 86% of them singletons. The record originates from a study of stem cell transplantation in POMP-related autoinflammatory disease. Study outcomes and limitations: Fewer unique TRB V-J gene pairings were identified in patients with PRAID. Across all analyzed T-cell subsets, patients with PRAID tended toward reduced diversity and increased clonality.

From germline, CDR1 is LNHNV and CDR2 YYDKDF (reference sequence). The CDR3 loop spans 18 amino acids. V shed 1 base and J 4 bases; nucleotides not matched to a gene: 12. The input for sequencing was CD4+ T cells from PBMCs, taken before stem cell transplantation. This sequence originates from a human donor with POMP-related autoinflammation and immune dysregulation (PRAID). The chain has TRBV15 and TRBJ2-3; 9 positions match TRBD2. The DNA of the CDR3 is TGTGCCACCAGCAGAGTTTTGAGGATGGGCGGGGGGGCAGATACGCAGTATTTT. This translates into CATSRVLRMGGGADTQYF.